This T cell receptor (beta chain) originates from a study of blood T cells in healthy people across ages. With a J-beta primer mix and a sample-barcoded 5' primer, a second PCR ran about 7 to 12 cycles. Each single sample gave us at least 3 million CDR3-containing paired-end reads. TCRdb called the 5' RACE reads again in MiXCR, with one record for every CDR3 protein. There are about 700,000 distinct CDR3 sequences in the sample; 32% occur only once, and 15% lies in the top ten. Germline CDR1 SGDLS, CDR2 YYNGEE. V gave up 0 bases and J gave up 3 bases, with 10 bases separating them. The CDR3 covers 14 residues. This clonotype was seen repeatedly, ten times or more.

The source of this sequence is a woman aged 80 or older in good health. The rearrangement uses TRBV9 and TRBJ2-7; the D call may be TRBD1 or TRBD2 (5 bases each). The sample was blood. Written as DNA, the CDR3 is TGTGCCAGCAGCGTAGCCGGGGACGGCTACGAGCAGTACTTC. Translating gives CASSVAGDGYEQYF.